The next 18 T cell receptor beta chains were all read from a single sample in a study of beta chain features in type 1 diabetes. Every isolated RNA sample was fully reverse transcribed, so sequencing captured expressed TCRB transcripts. Assay used: immunoSEQ multiplex PCR; TCRdb lists only in-frame clones, some missing. The data show fewer than 900,000 clones, with around a sixth seen just once and around 0.02% held by the top ten. Sequencing input: naive CD4+ T cells from blood. These receptor sequences come from a woman under 30 in good health.

V is TRBV6-1 and J is TRBJ1-3, with TRBD1 matching 11 bases. The CDR3 runs 15 residues. The germline CDR1 and CDR2 sequences are MNHNS and SASEGT. V was clipped by 10 bases and J by 1 base; unmatched bases: 6. The CDR3: CAIMDRGRSGNTIYF. The CDR3 bases are TGTGCCATCATGGACAGGGGGCGTTCTGGAAACACCATATATTTT.

This chain connects TRBV11-2 to TRBJ2-1, with 10 bases lining up with TRBD2. Per germline, CDR1 SGHAT and CDR2 FQNNGV. V lost 2 bases to trimming and J lost 4 bases; unmatched junction nucleotides: 8. CDR3 length equals 17 residues. For the CDR3, the DNA is TGTGCCAGCAGCTTAAGGGGGATAGCGGGAGGATACAATGAGCAGTTCTTC. This gives the protein CASSLRGIAGGYNEQFF.

The chain combines TRBV18 with TRBJ2-3, with TRBD1 as a possible D gene (6 bases). The CDR3 is 16 residues long. The ends were cut back, 3 bases at V and 3 bases at J, with 16 bases in the middle. The V gene's germline CDR1 is KGHSH and CDR2 LQKENI. The CDR3 DNA sequence: TGTGCCAGCTCACCCTATACAGGGCCTGGAACAGATACGCAGTATTTT. This gives the protein CASSPYTGPGTDTQYF.

The chain has TRBV2 and TRBJ2-7, with 7 bases aligning to TRBD1. CDR1 and CDR2 from the germline V gene are SNHLY and FYNNEI. After removal of 4 bases from V and 1 base from J, the junction contained 13 bases not matched to a gene. CDR3 length: 17 residues. Here the CDR3 reads CASSVAGKQGSSYEQYF. DNA for the CDR3: TGTGCCAGCAGTGTCGCTGGCAAACAGGGGAGTTCCTACGAGCAGTACTTC.

The rearrangement joins TRBV20-1 to TRBJ2-3; D is ambiguous. This CDR3 comprises 11 residues. The ends were cut back, 4 bases at V and 7 bases at J, with 9 bases in the middle. Germline CDR1 DFQATT, CDR2 SNEGSKA (reference sequence). The chain's CDR3 is CSAMGRNTQYF. In nucleotides, the CDR3 is TGCAGTGCTATGGGTAGAAATACGCAGTATTTT.

The V call is TRBV11-2, the J call TRBJ2-7, with 9 bases aligning to TRBD2. Unmatched junction bases numbered 12, after V lost 5 bases and J lost 7 bases. Germline lookup yields CDR1 SGHAT and CDR2 FQNNGV. CDR3 length equals 15 residues. The chain's CDR3 is CASSPISGSPKEQYF. In nucleotides, the CDR3 is TGTGCCAGCAGCCCTATTAGCGGGAGTCCAAAGGAGCAGTACTTC. The whole variable domain, filled in from reference TRBV11-2 and TRBJ2-7, reads EAGVAQSPRYKIIEKRQSVAFWCNPISGHATLYWYQQILGQGPKLLIQFQNNGVVDDSQLPKDRFSAERLKGVDSTLKIQPAKLEDSAVYLCASSPISGSPKEQYFGPGTRLTVT.

This clone came up a few times. As DNA, the CDR3 is TGCAGCGCGACAGGTTTTGCAGAGACCCAGTACTTC. The encoded protein is CSATGFAETQYF. The V call is TRBV29-1, the J call TRBJ2-5; TRBD1 might be the D (6 bases). The CDR3 sequence is 12 residues long. Per the germline V gene, CDR1 is SQVTM and CDR2 is ANQGSEA. Trimming stripped 7 bases from V and 4 bases from J, with 13 bases between.

The chain recombines TRBV9 with TRBJ1-1, with a tentative D call TRBD1 (5 bases). Germline values: CDR1 SGDLS, CDR2 YYNGEE. The CDR3 is 16 amino acids. Trimming removed 3 bases at V and 6 bases at J, with 21 bases between. The CDR3 DNA sequence: TGTGCCAGCAGCGCACTGCTTGGGGGGGTTGTCGCTGAAGCTTTCTTT. Translation gives CASSALLGGVVAEAFF.

The chain employs TRBV7-3 and TRBJ2-3; D not certain. The CDR3 has 12 residues. The germline gives CDR1 SGHTA, CDR2 FQGTGA. Trimming removed 6 bases from V and 5 bases from J, with 9 bases in between. DNA for the CDR3: TGTGCCAGCAGTTTCGTAGGAGATACGCAGTATTTT. It encodes CASSFVGDTQYF. The full variable domain, with the rest looked up from reference TRBV7-3 and TRBJ2-3, is GAGVSQTPSNKVTEKGKYVELRCDPISGHTALYWYRQSLGQGPEFLIYFQGTGAADDSGLPNDRFFAVRPEGSVSTLKIQRTERGDSAVYLCASSFVGDTQYFGPGTRLTVL.

This clone was detected only a few times. The chain couples TRBV4-3 to TRBJ2-1, with D possibly being TRBD2 (6 bases). V lost 0 bases and J lost 2, with 20 bases in between. The germline gives CDR1 LGHNA, CDR2 YSLEER. The CDR3 covers 19 residues. The CDR3 DNA follows: TGCGCCAGCAGCCAAGACCCATCTAGGTTAGCGGAAGCCTACAATGAGCAGTTCTTC. Translated: CASSQDPSRLAEAYNEQFF.

The V and J genes are TRBV19 and TRBJ2-5; the D gene is possibly TRBD2 (5 bases). The CDR3 has 15 residues. CDR1 and CDR2 (germline): LNHDA, SQIVND (reference sequence). V was trimmed by 8 bases and J by 4 bases, leaving 20 bases between them. Here the CDR3 reads CASSPRTQRRETQYF. As DNA, the CDR3 is TGTGCCAGTTCACCCCGGACTCAGAGACGAGAGACCCAGTACTTC.

This CDR3 reads CATSLTLIQPQHF. The CDR3 DNA reads TGTGCCACCAGCTTAACTCTCATCCAGCCCCAGCATTTT. V usage is TRBV15 and J usage is TRBJ1-5; D call uncertain. The CDR3 has 13 amino acids. Germline V gene lookup returns CDR1 LNHNV and CDR2 YYDKDF (reference sequence). With 5 bases removed from V and 7 bases from J, the gap between germline ends came to 12 bases.

This chain links TRBV9 with TRBJ1-4; TRBD1 matches at 11 bases. Trimming took 3 bases from V and 8 from J; bases not matched to a gene: 6. CDR1 is SGDLS and CDR2 is YYNGEE in the germline V gene. This CDR3 region has 15 residues. This chain's CDR3 is CASSGGQGAGEKLFF. CDR3 DNA: TGTGCCAGCAGCGGAGGACAGGGGGCAGGGGAAAAACTGTTTTTT.

The table lists this clone with a few counts. The gene calls are TRBV27 and TRBJ2-3; weak D call: TRBD2 (7 bases). This CDR3 has 14 residues. Germline CDR1 MNHEY, CDR2 SMNVEV (reference sequence). V gave up 4 bases and J gave up 2 bases, with 10 bases separating them. CDR3 amino acids: CASSWAGATDTQYF. In DNA form, the CDR3 reads TGTGCCAGCAGTTGGGCGGGGGCCACAGATACGCAGTATTTT.

This clone was seen a few times. The CDR3 bases are TGTGCCAGCACACGGACAGAACATGGCTACACCTTC. It specifies CASTRTEHGYTF. The V call is TRBV6-6, the J call TRBJ1-2, with D possibly TRBD1 on 6 matching bases. V lost 7 bases, J lost 6 bases, and 12 bases lay in between. Per germline, CDR1 MNHNY and CDR2 SVGAGI (reference sequence). CDR3 size: 12 residues.

The chain joins TRBV28 to TRBJ2-1, with D possibly matching TRBD1 (6 bases). V lost 6 bases and J lost 15, with 18 bases in between. The V gene's germline CDR1 is MDHEN and CDR2 SYDVKM. The CDR3 consists of 12 residues. The chain's CDR3 is CASRSDRWGWFF. DNA for the CDR3: TGTGCCAGCAGATCCGACAGGTGGGGCTGGTTCTTC.

This clone was seen a few times. The chain is built from TRBV15 and TRBJ2-3; 10 nucleotides agree with TRBD2. V was pared by 3 bases and J by 3 bases, with 15 bases of the junction left unmatched. This CDR3 region has 19 residues. Germline CDR1 and CDR2: LNHNV and YYDKDF (reference sequence). CDR3 protein: CATSRGSPLAGSLTDTQYF. The CDR3 DNA follows: TGTGCCACCAGCAGGGGTAGTCCACTAGCGGGAAGTTTAACAGATACGCAGTATTTT.

V usage is TRBV5-4 and J usage is TRBJ2-4, with D possibly called TRBD1 or TRBD2 (6 bases each). Looked up from germline, CDR1 is SGHNT and CDR2 is YYREEE (reference sequence). The CDR3 spans 17 residues. Trimming removed 2 bases from V and 0 bases from J, with 15 bases in between. CDR3 sequence reads: CASSLVGGGGAKNIQYF. The CDR3 DNA is TGTGCCAGCAGCTTAGTCGGGGGCGGCGGAGCCAAAAACATTCAGTACTTC.